The 9 T cell receptor beta chains reported below all come from one sample, sequenced in a study of regulatory T cells in long-lasting Graves disease. Assembly of TCR beta libraries relied on iRepertoire HTBI primers together with Arm-PCR of CDR3 regions. TCRdb processed the multiplex PCR reads anew with MiXCR; each CDR3 protein has one entry. Of some 460,000 distinct CDR3 sequences listed, 15% to 20% are singletons. Time point denoted: newly diagnosed GD, antithyroid drugs for less than 3 months. After RNA was extracted from PBMCs, the TCR library was made from it. The same specimen was also included in a second study, on T cells in Graves' hyperthyroidism and ophthalmopathy.

The specimen comprised peripheral blood mononuclear cells (PBMCs), sampled at new diagnosis, from a patient treated with antithyroid drugs. The receptors here all came from a man aged 40-49 years with Graves disease.

V gene TRBV25-1 combines with J gene TRBJ2-1, with no clear D. Germline V gene lookup returns CDR1 MGHDK and CDR2 SYGVNS. The V gene lost 3 bases and the J gene lost 0 bases, with 6 bases spanning the gap. CDR3 size: 14 residues. The CDR3 loop reads CASSDLSSYNEQFF. CDR3 nucleotides: TGTGCCAGCAGTGACCTGAGCTCCTACAATGAGCAGTTCTTC.

At least ten counts were recorded for this clonotype. The chain employs TRBV5-1 and TRBJ2-7; 9 bases are shared with TRBD1. Germline CDR1 reads SGHRS; CDR2 reads YFSETQ. The J segment lost 7 bases and the V segment lost 1 base, leaving 9 bases of the junction unmatched. CDR3 length: 15 amino acids. CDR3 sequence: CASSLTGGPRWEQYF. The CDR3, as DNA: TGCGCCAGCAGCTTGACAGGGGGCCCTAGGTGGGAGCAGTACTTC. Variable domain in full (rest from reference TRBV5-1 and TRBJ2-7): KAGVTQTPRYLIKTRGQQVTLSCSPISGHRSVSWYQQTPGQGLQFLFEYFSETQRNKGNFPGRFSGRQFSNSRSEMNVSTLELGDSALYLCASSLTGGPRWEQYFGPGTRLTVT.

This clonotype was picked up many times. The chain employs TRBV7-9 and TRBJ2-1, with 11 bases identical to TRBD2. Unmatched junction bases numbered 17, after V lost 0 bases and J lost 7 bases. CDR1 is SEHNR and CDR2 is FQNEAQ in the germline V gene (reference sequence). CDR3 length: 20 residues. In DNA, the CDR3 is TGTGCCAGCAGCTTAGCCCTGGCAGGGGGTAGCGGGAGGGCCAGGAATGAGCAGTTCTTC. It is translated as CASSLALAGGSGRARNEQFF.

There are many counts of this clonotype. The rearrangement links TRBV6-2 or TRBV6-3 to TRBJ2-5; weak D call: TRBD1 (5 bases). CDR1 and CDR2 from the germline V gene are MNHEY and SVGEGT. The CDR3 runs to 15 residues. The germline V and J ends were trimmed by 8 bases and 1 base, with 17 bases remaining between them. The CDR3 nucleotides read TGTGCCAGCTCCTTCTGGGGCAGCCTCCAAGAGACCCAGTACTTC. It is translated as CASSFWGSLQETQYF.

This clonotype was seen only a few times. This sequence joins TRBV20-1 and TRBJ2-1; tentative D call: TRBD2 (5 bases). The CDR3 is 13 residues long. The V and J ends lost 6 bases and 0 bases respectively, with 9 bases between them. Germline loops: CDR1 DFQATT, CDR2 SNEGSKA (reference sequence). The DNA for the CDR3 is TGCAGTGCAAACCGGGACTCCTACAATGAGCAGTTCTTC. Translation: CSANRDSYNEQFF.

This clonotype was counted a few times. This sequence joins TRBV20-1 and TRBJ2-2; D gene unclear. The germline gives CDR1 DFQATT, CDR2 SNEGSKA (reference sequence). The CDR3 is 16 residues long. Trimming cost V 1 base and J 0 bases, with 12 bases left between them. In nucleotides, the CDR3 is TGCAGTGCTAGAGTGTCAGAATTCGCGAACACCGGGGAGCTGTTTTTT. It encodes CSARVSEFANTGELFF.

This clonotype turned up a few times. The V call is TRBV7-2, the J call TRBJ1-4; D is uncertain. The V and J ends lost 1 base and 4 bases respectively, with 10 bases between them. Germline V gene sequence: CDR1 SGHTA, CDR2 FQGNSA. The CDR3 has 15 amino acids. The CDR3 nucleotides read TGTGCCAGCAGCTTAGATCGGGGAGATAATGAAAAACTGTTTTTT. This sequence encodes CASSLDRGDNEKLFF.

The sample holds many counts of this clonotype. The rearrangement joins TRBV12-3 or TRBV12-4 to TRBJ2-1; 13 bases fit TRBD2. V shed 5 bases, J shed 15 bases, and the junction held 7 bases outside the gene matches. CDR3 length: 13 residues. The CDR3 here is CASSPRLAGGPFF. The CDR3, as DNA: TGTGCCAGCAGTCCTCGACTAGCGGGAGGTCCGTTCTTC.

This clonotype was seen at least ten times. The chain combines TRBV7-3 with TRBJ2-1; 10 positions agree with TRBD2. V lost 4 bases, J lost 9 bases, and 3 bases stayed unmatched. The CDR3 contains 13 residues. The germline V gene encodes CDR1 SGHTA and CDR2 FQGTGA. CDR3 loop: CASSYEREGEQFF. DNA for the CDR3: TGTGCCAGCAGCTACGAGCGGGAGGGTGAGCAGTTCTTC. The full variable domain, in which reference TRBV7-3 and TRBJ2-1 provide the parts outside the CDR3, is GAGVSQTPSNKVTEKGKYVELRCDPISGHTALYWYRQSLGQGPEFLIYFQGTGAADDSGLPNDRFFAVRPEGSVSTLKIQRTERGDSAVYLCASSYEREGEQFFGPGTRLTVL.